These T cell receptor beta chains were read from a single sample in a study of blood T cells in healthy people across ages. TCRdb called the 5' RACE reads again in MiXCR, with one record for every CDR3 protein. This table holds roughly 700,000 distinct CDR3 sequences, 25% found once. These same data were also listed under a study on T cells of mothers and their children.

The sample taken for sequencing was blood. All receptors derive from a boy between 10 and 17 years old in good health. The CDR3 runs from the conserved cysteine through the conserved F or W. A clone size is listed for some rows: how often the clone was seen (once, few, many), or a class if it is expanded.

>TRBV5-6|TRBJ1-5|few
CASSDRAKKREPQHF
>TRBV4-1|TRBJ2-1|NA
CASSQGPGPEQFF
>TRBV6-6|TRBJ2-5|NA
CASSSTGQGQETQYF
>TRBV2|TRBJ1-6|NA
CASSESTGLWMLDSPLHF
>TRBV9|NA|NA
CASSVEGREYNEQFF
>TRBV7-9|TRBJ1-2|few
CASSPTPGGGYTF
>TRBV7-2|TRBJ2-5|few
CASSPRILTGTPQETQYF
>TRBV7-2|TRBJ2-1|few
CASSLERDINEQFF
>TRBV29-1|TRBJ2-6|NA
CSVSNGGRTGANVLTF
>TRBV20-1|TRBJ2-7|NA
CSARRRGAYEQYF
>TRBV3-1|TRBJ2-5|once
CASSQNGLLETQYF
>TRBV7-9|TRBJ2-1|NA
CASSPSGSSYTEQFF
>TRBV7-9|TRBJ2-7|NA
CANSFSSGRYEQYF
>TRBV11-2|TRBJ2-2|few
CASTEEALGLGTGELFF
>TRBV20-1|TRBJ1-2|few
CSASGGTYGYTF
>TRBV6-2/TRBV6-3|NA|NA
CASRPSGAPGEQFF
>TRBV25-1|TRBJ1-4|few
CASKMEYGEKLFF
>TRBV5-1|TRBJ2-4|NA
CASSLGGTGTAQNIQYF
>TRBV5-1|TRBJ1-1|few
CASRTSPGEDTEAFF
>TRBV20-1|NA|few
CSADRRSAYNEQFF
>TRBV7-2|TRBJ1-2|NA
CASSLAPASGGYTF
>TRBV6-2/TRBV6-3|TRBJ1-1|NA
CASSSGPQFEAFF
>TRBV20-1|TRBJ2-5|NA
CSASLAGQETQYF
>TRBV5-1|TRBJ2-3|NA
CASSQGLAGVGDTQYF
>TRBV29-1|TRBJ1-5|NA
CSVGRGLNQPQHF
>TRBV18|TRBJ2-4|many
CASSPAGAKNIQYF
>TRBV11-2|NA|once
CASSRFVGLDEQFF
>TRBV7-6|TRBJ1-1|NA
CASSLDDLTEAFF
>TRBV5-1|TRBJ2-3|NA
CASSLIQGASDTQYF
>TRBV6-5|TRBJ1-2|NA
CASRTGVGTYGYTF
>TRBV7-8|TRBJ2-5|NA
CASTSGGPKETQYF
>TRBV29-1|TRBJ2-3|few
CSGNDRALGTQYF
>TRBV6-5|TRBJ2-7|once
CASSLGLTGTSEQYF
>TRBV4-1|TRBJ2-2|NA
CASSQRIHAGELFF
>TRBV7-3|TRBJ2-3|NA
CASSFRGNTDTQYF
>TRBV20-1|TRBJ2-7|NA
CGAEAEGIYEQYF
>TRBV20-1|TRBJ2-5|few
CRPHNAGLAGVGETQYF
>TRBV5-1|TRBJ2-3|NA
CASSGGTADTQYF
>TRBV7-2|TRBJ2-1|NA
CASSLGQSAYNEQFF
>TRBV4-2|TRBJ1-1|NA
CASSQEEAGNTEAFF
>TRBV7-6|TRBJ1-1|few
CASSLAQGARTEAFF
>TRBV3-1|TRBJ2-3|NA
CASSRYSGGTDTQYF
>TRBV9|TRBJ2-7|few
CASSVGEGYEQYF
>TRBV6-2/TRBV6-3|TRBJ2-3|once
CASSSDRATDTQYF
>TRBV7-9|TRBJ1-4|NA
CASSFLQGSEKLFF
>TRBV7-2|TRBJ2-2|few
CASSPRTSGKNTGELFF
>TRBV20-1|TRBJ2-3|NA
CSARAWASGRGTDTQYF
>TRBV7-9|TRBJ2-1|few
CASSPQQGASYNEQFF
>TRBV27|TRBJ1-6|few
CASSSYYRQANNSPLHF
>TRBV4-1|TRBJ2-2|NA
CASSRGLVANTGELFF
>TRBV15|TRBJ2-5|few
CATSRARLAGGETQYF
>TRBV7-9|TRBJ1-5|NA
CASSPGGGQPQHF
>TRBV13|TRBJ2-7|NA
CASSPRASAYEQYF